This is a list of T cell receptor beta chains from one sample in a study of cytomegalovirus exposure and HLA in healthy donors. The table came from immunoSEQ multiplex PCR; TCRdb's copy has only in-frame clones and leaves some out. The profile shows more than 70,000 clones, more than 70% of them singletons. The sequenced sample was PBMCs. The source of these receptors is a man in his forties or fifties in good health and CMV-seronegative. The CDR3 runs from the conserved cysteine through the conserved F or W. D genes are given only for firm matches. Clone size is given for some rows only: seen once, a few or many times, or a class if the clone is expanded.

clone size	D gene	V gene	J gene	CDR3 DNA	CDR3 protein
.	.	TRBV27	TRBJ1-5	TGTGCCAGCAGTTCACTCGCCGATTATAGCAATCAGCCCCAGCATTTT	CASSSLADYSNQPQHF
.	TRBD1	TRBV2	TRBJ2-6	TGTGCCAGACTCTCTCGGCAGGGGGCATCTGGGGCCAACGTCCTGACTTTC	CARLSRQGASGANVLTF
.	.	TRBV7-9	TRBJ1-3	TGTGCCAGCAGCTTACCCAGTGGAAACACCATATATTTT	CASSLPSGNTIYF
.	TRBD2	TRBV7-9	TRBJ2-2	TGTGCCAGCAGCTTAGTGGCGCGGGGGGGCCTCGGGGAGCTGTTTTTT	CASSLVARGGLGELFF
.	.	TRBV29-1	TRBJ2-3	TGCAGCGTTGCTGCAATAATCAGGGATACGCAGTATTTT	CSVAAIIRDTQYF
.	.	TRBV6-1	TRBJ2-7	TGTGCCATTTTTTTCAAGCAGAAGGCGGCATACGAGCAGTACTTC	CAIFFKQKAAYEQYF
.	TRBD2	TRBV4-1	TRBJ2-1	TGCGCCAGCAGCCCAGAGCCTAGCGGGGTCAGAAATGAGCAGTTCTTC	CASSPEPSGVRNEQFF
.	.	TRBV29-1	TRBJ2-7	TGCAGCGTTGAACCCCGAGGGTCCTACGAGCAGTACTTC	CSVEPRGSYEQYF
.	.	TRBV7-9	TRBJ2-2	TGTGCCAGCAGGTCGGGGGGGACAGACGTGACCGGGGAGCTGTTTTTT	CASRSGGTDVTGELFF
once	.	TRBV5-1	TRBJ1-2	TGCGCCAGCAGCTTGGTCCTCACGGAGAACTATGGCTACACCTTC	CASSLVLTENYGYTF
few	TRBD2	TRBV4-1	TRBJ2-3	TGCGCCAGCAGCCAAGTGTTACTAGCGGGGGGGGCAGATACGCAGTATTTT	CASSQVLLAGGADTQYF
few	TRBD1	TRBV27	TRBJ1-6	TGTGCCAGCAGTTTGGGACAGAATTCGCCCCTCCACTTT	CASSLGQNSPLHF
.	.	TRBV11-1	TRBJ2-7	TGTGCCAGCAGCCATTCATCCTACGAGCAGTACTTC	CASSHSSYEQYF
.	.	TRBV7-2	TRBJ2-1	TGTGCCAGCAGCTTACTAGCTCCCCACAATGAGCAGTTCTTC	CASSLLAPHNEQFF
.	.	TRBV4-2	TRBJ1-5	TGTGCCAGCAGCTTGGGAGCTTATAGCAATCAGCCCCAGCATTTT	CASSLGAYSNQPQHF
.	.	TRBV6-6	TRBJ2-7	TGTGCCAGCAGTTACTCCGAAGGGCCTAGGAGGGAGCAGTACTTC	CASSYSEGPRREQYF
.	.	TRBV14	TRBJ2-7	TGTGCCAGCAGCCAAGGTTCGGGGGACTTCTACGAGCAGTACTTC	CASSQGSGDFYEQYF
few	TRBD2	TRBV10-3	TRBJ2-1	TGTGCCATCAGCGAGCCGGGACTACCAAAGTTCTTC	CAISEPGLPKFF
.	TRBD1	TRBV7-2	TRBJ1-2	TGTGCCAGCAGCTTACGACAGGGGGCGGACTATGGCTACACCTTC	CASSLRQGADYGYTF
.	.	TRBV25-1	TRBJ2-7	TGTGCCAGCAGTGATTTAGGGGGCGAGCAGTACTTC	CASSDLGGEQYF
few	.	TRBV7-2	TRBJ1-4	TGTGCCAGCAGCTCCTCCTCAACTAATGAAAAACTGTTTTTT	CASSSSSTNEKLFF
once	TRBD2	TRBV9	TRBJ2-3	TGTGCCAGCAAGCGGGGGAGCACAGATACGCAGTATTTT	CASKRGSTDTQYF
once	TRBD1	TRBV5-4	TRBJ2-7	TGTGCCAGCAGCTTTAGGACAGGGTGTGAGCAGTACTTC	CASSFRTGCEQYF
.	.	TRBV5-5	TRBJ1-1	TGTGCCAGCAGCTTGGTCGACACTGAAGCTTTCTTT	CASSLVDTEAFF
.	TRBD2	TRBV9	TRBJ2-3	TGTGCCAGCAGCGGACTAGCGGGGGGAAGCACAGATACGCAGTATTTT	CASSGLAGGSTDTQYF
.	TRBD1	TRBV5-4	TRBJ2-7	TGTGCCAGCAGCGCCCCGGGACAGGGGTTATGCGAGCAGTACTTC	CASSAPGQGLCEQYF
.	.	TRBV5-1	TRBJ1-4	TGCGCCAGCAGCTTTCAGGGCGTTGAGGAAAAACTGTTTTTT	CASSFQGVEEKLFF
.	.	TRBV6-1	TRBJ1-2	TGTGCCAGCAGTGAAGTAGCCTACTATGGCTACACCTTC	CASSEVAYYGYTF
once	TRBD1	TRBV5-1	TRBJ2-1	TGCGCCAGCAGCTTGCTACAGGGACAGTACAATGAGCAGTTCTTC	CASSLLQGQYNEQFF
.	.	TRBV7-2	TRBJ2-3	TGTGCCAGCAGCCTGGGCCCTCAGGGAGATACGCAGTATTTT	CASSLGPQGDTQYF
.	.	TRBV18	TRBJ1-1	TGTGCCAGCTCACCAGACAGGATTAACACTGAAGCTTTCTTT	CASSPDRINTEAFF
once	TRBD1	TRBV28	TRBJ2-7	TGTGCCAGCAGTTTACCGGGACAGGGCTTCTACGAGCAGTACTTC	CASSLPGQGFYEQYF
.	TRBD2	TRBV6-1	TRBJ2-1	TGTGCCAGCAGTGAAGCGGGACTAGCGGGGGGCCTATACAATGAGCAGTTCTTC	CASSEAGLAGGLYNEQFF
once	.	TRBV6-6	TRBJ2-7	TGTGCCAGCAGTTCCGTACGGTTGAGCTCCTACGAGCAGTACTTC	CASSSVRLSSYEQYF
once	TRBD2	TRBV4-3	TRBJ2-3	TGCGCCAGCAGCCAAGATCTAAGGACTAGCGGGGGAAATACGCAGTATTTT	CASSQDLRTSGGNTQYF
.	TRBD1	TRBV10-3	TRBJ2-2	TGTGCCATCGCTGGGACAGTAAACACCGGGGAGCTGTTTTTT	CAIAGTVNTGELFF
.	TRBD2	TRBV18	TRBJ2-7	TGTGCCAGCTCACCACCGTCGAGCGGGGCCGAGCAGTACTTC	CASSPPSSGAEQYF
.	.	TRBV5-8	TRBJ2-7	TGTGCCAGCAGCTTGGATCCGGGTTGGGACGAGCAGTACTTC	CASSLDPGWDEQYF
.	.	TRBV11-2	TRBJ1-5	TGTGCCAGCAGCTTAGCTTGGGAGAATCAGCCCCAGCATTTT	CASSLAWENQPQHF
.	TRBD1	TRBV27	TRBJ1-2	TGTGCCAGCAGTTCACAGGGGGCCGGGGGCTACACCTTC	CASSSQGAGGYTF
.	.	TRBV27	TRBJ1-1	TGTGCCAGCAGATCCGCCGGGAAAAACACTGAAGCTTTCTTT	CASRSAGKNTEAFF
.	TRBD2	TRBV11-2	TRBJ2-2	TGTGCCAGCAGCTTAGGTAGCGGGGCAACCGGGGAGCTGTTTTTT	CASSLGSGATGELFF